This TCR beta chain was recovered during a study of blood T cell repertoires in COVID-19. A single count supports this clone. V lost 2 bases to trimming and J lost 5 bases; unmatched junction nucleotides: 8. The CDR3 extends over 14 amino acids. Germline V gene data show CDR1 as GTSNPN and CDR2 as SVGIG (reference sequence). As originally analysed: Reference gene primer amplification gave estimated nucleated cell counts. Sequencing used immunoSEQ multiplex PCR; TCRdb keeps in-frame clones, though not all of them. The V and J calls and the clone size are those of that table, but D and trimming were determined from the DNA. The profile covers around 190,000 clones, with 80% to 90% appearing a single time and more than 7.5% taken by the ten largest.

The sample consisted of peripheral blood. The V and J genes are TRBV30 and TRBJ2-7; 8 bases are a match to TRBD1. The sequence derives from a man aged 50-59 years with active or convalescent COVID-19. The CDR3, as DNA: TGTGCCTGGAGTAACCAGCAGGGGGCCGACGAGCAGTACTTC. It specifies CAWSNQQGADEQYF. Full variable domain (remainder filled in from reference TRBV30 and TRBJ2-7): SQTIHQWPATLVQPVGSPLSLECTVEGTSNPNLYWYRQAAGRGLQLLFYSVGIGQISSEVPQNLSASRPQDRQFILSSKKLLLSDSGFYLCAWSNQQGADEQYFGPGTRLTVT.